This is a list of T cell receptor beta chains from one sample in a study of T-cell memory formation after mild COVID-19. TCRdb processed the 5' RACE reads anew with MiXCR; each CDR3 protein has one entry. This sample has some 120,000 distinct CDR3 sequences, with about 17% found just once. Sequenced: PBMCs or a T cell subset sorted from them (not recorded which). Receptors were obtained from a man younger than 35 who had mild COVID-19 (a few samples of this study predate the infection). Cell type and time point are not known. CDR3s include the opening cysteine and the closing phenylalanine or tryptophan. The D gene is left open where the match is weak. Clone size is stated in some rows and not others, as once, few, many or a class when expanded.

J,V,D,size,DNA,CDR3
TRBJ1-5,TRBV5-1,NA,few,TGCGCCAGCAGCCCAGCGGCAGATCAGCCCCAGCATTTT,CASSPAADQPQHF
TRBJ2-5,TRBV27,NA,NA,TGTGCCAGCAGTTTATGGGTCGGCCAAGAGACCCAGTACTTC,CASSLWVGQETQYF
TRBJ1-2,TRBV28,TRBD1,few,TGTGCCAGCATCCCCTGGACAGGGAAAGCTGGCTACACCTTC,CASIPWTGKAGYTF
TRBJ1-6,TRBV4-1,NA,few,TGCGCCAGCAGCCGCAAGTGGGATTCACCCCTCCACTTT,CASSRKWDSPLHF
TRBJ1-4,TRBV7-2,NA,NA,TGTGCCAGCAGCCCCCACAGGGCCGCAACTAATGAAAAACTGTTTTTT,CASSPHRAATNEKLFF
TRBJ1-1,TRBV10-3,NA,NA,TGTGCCATCAGTGACCCTATGGGAGGGGGGAACACTGAAGCTTTCTTT,CAISDPMGGGNTEAFF
TRBJ2-1,TRBV20-1,TRBD2,NA,TGCAGTGCTAGAGACGGGACTAGCGGCTCCTACAATGAGCAGTTCTTC,CSARDGTSGSYNEQFF
TRBJ2-5,TRBV11-2,NA,few,TGTGCCAGCAGCACACGAAACGGATACCAAGAGACCCAGTACTTC,CASSTRNGYQETQYF
TRBJ2-5,TRBV27,NA,NA,TGTGCCAGCAGTTTAAGGATGGGAGAAGAGACCCAGTACTTC,CASSLRMGEETQYF
TRBJ2-3,TRBV2,TRBD2,few,TGTGCCAGCAGCCGTAGCGGGGAGGCGCAGTATTTT,CASSRSGEAQYF
TRBJ2-1,TRBV3-1,TRBD2,few,TGTGCCAGCAGCCCCTCGGGGGGGTACTACAATGAGCAGTTCTTC,CASSPSGGYYNEQFF
TRBJ1-4,TRBV15,TRBD1,many,TGTGCCACCAGCGGACAGGGTTGGGAAAAACTGTTTTTT,CATSGQGWEKLFF
TRBJ2-1,TRBV7-2,NA,many,TGTGCCAGCAGCTTAAGTTTCACTAACGCTGAGCAGTTCTTC,CASSLSFTNAEQFF
TRBJ2-6,TRBV6-2/TRBV6-3,NA,few,TGTGCCAGCGGGAGTATTTACTCTGGGGCCAACGTCCTGACTTTC,CASGSIYSGANVLTF
TRBJ2-7,TRBV4-3,TRBD2,NA,TGCGCCAGCAGCCCCACAGTGTCACTTCCTAGCGGGGGGTCCTACGAGCAGTACTTC,CASSPTVSLPSGGSYEQYF
TRBJ2-1,TRBV4-2,NA,few,TGTGCCAGCAGCCAAGATCTAGTCCCGGGCCCAAATGAGCAGTTCTTC,CASSQDLVPGPNEQFF
TRBJ1-1,TRBV4-2,NA,NA,TGTGCCAGCAGCCAAGAAGAGGCCTACTTACGGGAAGCTTTCTTT,CASSQEEAYLREAFF
TRBJ2-3,TRBV20-1,TRBD1,NA,TGCAGTGCTACGAGGCACGAGGGGGCTGGCACAGATACGCAGTATTTT,CSATRHEGAGTDTQYF
TRBJ1-2,TRBV10-3,NA,few,TGTGCCATCCGCGTTGGGGGAAGCGGCTACACCTTC,CAIRVGGSGYTF
TRBJ2-3,TRBV11-2,NA,NA,TGTGCCAGCTCCCGGAACTGGGGGCGCACAGATACGCAGTATTTT,CASSRNWGRTDTQYF
TRBJ2-5,TRBV7-9,TRBD2,NA,TGTGCCAGCAGACCATTAGCGGGGGGTGCGGAGACCCAGTACTTC,CASRPLAGGAETQYF
TRBJ2-2,TRBV7-2,NA,NA,TGTGCCAGCAGCCCGCCGAGGTTCCGGGAGCTGTTTTTT,CASSPPRFRELFF
TRBJ1-1,TRBV7-2,NA,NA,TGTGCCAGCAGCTCCGACAGACAGGCCACTGAAGCTTTCTTT,CASSSDRQATEAFF
TRBJ1-1,TRBV12-3/TRBV12-4,NA,once,TGTGCCAGCACTCCCGAGGGGACTGAAGCTTTCTTT,CASTPEGTEAFF
TRBJ2-5,TRBV6-2/TRBV6-3,NA,few,TGTGCCAGCAGCCACTCCCCAGAGACCCAGTACTTC,CASSHSPETQYF
TRBJ1-5,TRBV10-3,TRBD1,few,TGTGCCATCAGTGCCCAGGGGGATGATCAGCCCCAGCATTTT,CAISAQGDDQPQHF
TRBJ2-1,TRBV6-2/TRBV6-3,NA,NA,TGTGCCAGCAGTACTTCTGGGGGGCGCAATGAGCAGTTCTTC,CASSTSGGRNEQFF
TRBJ2-5,TRBV20-1,NA,NA,TGCAGTGCTAGTACTGGAAACCAAGAGACCCCGTACTTC,CSASTGNQETPYF
TRBJ2-7,TRBV7-5,NA,NA,NA,CISVPEPNPGTAHYEQYF
TRBJ1-1,TRBV12-3/TRBV12-4,NA,few,TGTGCCAGCAGTTTACGTGGGGTTGGAGGAACTGAAGCTTTCTTT,CASSLRGVGGTEAFF
TRBJ2-1,TRBV7-2,TRBD1,NA,TGTGCCAGCAGCTTAGGGGGACAGGGGATTTGGCAGTTCTTC,CASSLGGQGIWQFF
TRBJ2-1,TRBV18,TRBD1,few,TGTGCCAGCTCCGGGACAGGGTTAAATGAGCAGTTCTTC,CASSGTGLNEQFF
TRBJ2-1,TRBV12-3/TRBV12-4,NA,few,TGTGCCAGCAGTGCGCCGGGACTCCGCTCCTACAATGAGCAGTTCTTC,CASSAPGLRSYNEQFF
TRBJ2-2,TRBV14,NA,few,TGTGCCAGCAGCCCACAGGGGAACACCGGGGAGCTGTTTTTT,CASSPQGNTGELFF
TRBJ2-5,TRBV5-1,TRBD2,few,TGCGTCAGCAGCGCGGGACTAGCGCCAGAGACCCAGTACTTC,CVSSAGLAPETQYF
TRBJ2-1,TRBV12-3/TRBV12-4,TRBD1,few,TGTGCCATTGACAGGGGCCTAATTACCAACAATGAGCAGTTCTTC,CAIDRGLITNNEQFF
TRBJ1-5,TRBV10-3,NA,NA,TGTGCCATCAGTGAGACCCCGGGTCAGCCCCAGCATTTT,CAISETPGQPQHF
TRBJ2-1,TRBV7-6,NA,few,TGTGCCAGCAGCGCGGGACCAGGGCATGAGCAGTTCTTC,CASSAGPGHEQFF
TRBJ2-3,TRBV5-1,TRBD1,many,TGCGCCAGCAGCCTGGGACAGCCGGGAGATACGCAGTATTTT,CASSLGQPGDTQYF
TRBJ1-6,TRBV6-1,NA,few,TGTGCCAGCAGCACCAGGAAGTCAGATTCACCCCTCCACTTT,CASSTRKSDSPLHF
TRBJ2-3,TRBV3-1,NA,NA,TGTGCCAGCAGCCCTCTGGGGCAGGGCACAGATACGCAGTATTTT,CASSPLGQGTDTQYF
TRBJ2-5,TRBV9,TRBD2,NA,TGTGCCAGCAGCGTAGGCGCTAGCGGGTCACAAGAGACCCAGTACTTC,CASSVGASGSQETQYF
TRBJ1-3,TRBV7-2,TRBD1,NA,TGTGCCAGCAGCCCGTGGGACAGGCCCTCTGGAAACACCATATATTTT,CASSPWDRPSGNTIYF
TRBJ1-2,TRBV6-5,TRBD1,few,TGTGCCAGCAGTTATAGAAAGGACAGGGGCCATAACTATGGCTACACCTTC,CASSYRKDRGHNYGYTF
TRBJ2-7,TRBV20-1,NA,many,TGCAGTGCTAGTGGGGATCCTTTTGGGCAGTACTTC,CSASGDPFGQYF